This T cell receptor beta chain was captured by sequencing in a study of cytomegalovirus exposure and HLA in healthy donors. 13 Jbeta primers and 60 Vbeta primers were used for the PCR. Assay used: immunoSEQ multiplex PCR; TCRdb lists only in-frame clones, some missing. The sample includes around 170,000 clones, 82% of them seen just once. CDR1 and CDR2 (germline): GTSNPN, SVGIG (reference sequence). The CDR3 covers 16 residues. Trimming at V came to 3 bases and at J to 2 bases, leaving 10 bases not matched to a gene. This clonotype originated in a woman under 30 in good health and CMV-seronegative. The material sequenced was PBMCs. The chain employs TRBV30 and TRBJ1-3, with 7 bases lining up with TRBD1. Here the CDR3 DNA reads TGTGCCTGGAGGCTAACCGCAGGGGGGACTGGAAACACCATATATTTT. Amino acid sequence: CAWRLTAGGTGNTIYF.